Following are 15 T cell receptor beta chains from one sample sequenced in a study of shared clonotypes between healthy human individuals. Produced via immunoSEQ multiplex PCR; TCRdb's table is partial and in-frame only. Of about 660,000 clones listed, about 74% are singletons. Material for sequencing was memory CD4+ T cells sorted from blood. Subset given: CD45RA-negative fraction. These receptors all stem from a woman in her twenties or thirties in good health.

The chain carries TRBV5-1 and TRBJ1-1; weak D call: TRBD1 (5 bases). V shed 0 bases and J shed 5 bases, with 11 bases lying between them. The CDR3 has 14 amino acids. Germline values: CDR1 SGHRS, CDR2 YFSETQ. The chain's CDR3 is CASSLAWGGTEAFF. CDR3 nucleotides: TGCGCCAGCAGCTTGGCATGGGGGGGAACTGAAGCTTTCTTT.

There are many counts of this clone. The V gene is TRBV29-1, the J gene TRBJ1-1, with D perhaps TRBD1 (5 bases). The CDR3 consists of 13 residues. CDR1 is SQVTM, CDR2 ANQGSEA, per germline. With 0 bases removed from V and 0 bases from J, the gap between germline ends came to 5 bases. CDR3 region: CSVEETVNTEAFF. CDR3 DNA: TGCAGCGTTGAAGAGACAGTGAACACTGAAGCTTTCTTT.

A word on this clone: This CDR3 is also generated by other DNA sequences in the sample. The chain couples TRBV5-1 to TRBJ1-5; D is unclear. The length of the CDR3 is 14 residues. Trimming shortened V by 0 bases and J by 1 base, and 5 bases separated the two germline ends. Germline V gene lookup returns CDR1 SGHRS and CDR2 YFSETQ. DNA of the CDR3: TGCGCCAGCAGCTTGGAAGGCAGCAATCAGCCCCAGCATTTT. Translation gives CASSLEGSNQPQHF.

Regarding this clone: This CDR3 is also generated by other DNA sequences in the sample. V and J are TRBV7-2 and TRBJ2-1; D is perhaps TRBD2 (5 bases). Germline CDR1 and CDR2: SGHTA and FQGNSA. V was trimmed by 1 base and J by 0 bases, leaving 7 bases between them. The CDR3 runs 15 residues. CDR3 region: CASSLEAVSYNEQFF. CDR3 coding DNA: TGTGCCAGCAGCTTAGAAGCGGTCTCCTACAATGAGCAGTTCTTC. Combining the CDR3 with reference TRBV7-2 and TRBJ2-1 gives the whole variable domain GAGVSQSPSNKVTEKGKDVELRCDPISGHTALYWYRQSLGQGLEFLIYFQGNSAPDKSGLPSDRFSAERTGGSVSTLTIQRTQQEDSAVYLCASSLEAVSYNEQFFGPGTRLTVL.

This rearrangement joins TRBV19 to TRBJ2-2, with TRBD2 matching 9 bases. V shed 2 bases, J shed 4 bases, and the junction held 8 bases outside the gene matches. CDR1 LNHDA and CDR2 SQIVND come from the germline V gene (reference sequence). The CDR3 has 17 residues. The chain's CDR3 is CASSIISGRLSTGELFF. The DNA of the CDR3 is TGTGCCAGTAGTATAATTAGCGGGAGATTGAGCACCGGGGAGCTGTTTTTT.

This clone was counted a single time. The chain joins TRBV27 to TRBJ1-4; the match to TRBD1 covers 7 bases. Germline V gene data show CDR1 as MNHEY and CDR2 as SMNVEV (reference sequence). This CDR3 has 15 residues. With 8 bases clipped from V and 6 bases from J, the junction kept 12 bases outside the gene matches. CDR3 sequence reads: CASRTEGAEDEKLFF. CDR3 sequence (DNA): TGTGCCAGCCGAACCGAGGGGGCGGAAGATGAAAAACTGTTTTTT.

This clone was seen many times. The rearrangement uses TRBV5-1 and TRBJ1-1, with a tentative D call TRBD1 (5 bases). Germline V CDR1 and CDR2: SGHRS, YFSETQ. The CDR3 is 15 residues long. Deletions cut 4 bases from V and 4 bases from J, with 17 bases between. CDR3 sequence (DNA): TGCGCCAGCAGCCCGGAACGGGGGATGGCCACTGAAGCTTTCTTT. Its translation is CASSPERGMATEAFF.

The genes are TRBV6-1 and TRBJ2-7; unclear D gene. Germline loops: CDR1 MNHNS, CDR2 SASEGT. This CDR3 is built from 12 residues. The germline V and J ends were trimmed by 4 bases and 3 bases, with 7 bases remaining between them. DNA for the CDR3: TGTGCCAGCAGTGTGCAGTACTACGAGCAGTACTTC. Its protein product is CASSVQYYEQYF.

The chain combines TRBV5-4 with TRBJ1-3; TRBD1 is a possible D gene (5 bases). From germline, CDR1 is SGHNT and CDR2 YYREEE (reference sequence). The CDR3 contains 14 residues. Trimming left V 4 bases short and J 7 bases short, with 15 bases between. CDR3 loop: CASSQVGGTNTIYF. Here the CDR3 DNA reads TGTGCCAGCAGCCAAGTGGGGGGTACCAACACCATATATTTT.

This clone was picked up one time. The chain links TRBV19 to TRBJ2-3; 10 nucleotides match TRBD2. The CDR3 runs 16 residues. CDR1 and CDR2 from the germline V gene are LNHDA and SQIVND (reference sequence). The J segment lost 5 bases and the V segment lost 7 bases, leaving 12 bases of the junction unmatched. This chain's CDR3 is CASKPPSGRAGDTQYF. The DNA for the CDR3 is TGTGCCAGTAAACCCCCGAGCGGGAGGGCGGGAGATACGCAGTATTTT. Together with reference TRBV19 and TRBJ2-3, the CDR3 gives the full variable domain: DGGITQSPKYLFRKEGQNVTLSCEQNLNHDAMYWYRQDPGQGLRLIYYSQIVNDFQKGDIAEGYSVSREKKESFPLTVTSAQKNPTAFYLCASKPPSGRAGDTQYFGPGTRLTVL.

This chain uses TRBV5-1 with TRBJ1-1; D is ambiguous. The CDR3 contains 12 residues. From germline, CDR1 is SGHRS and CDR2 YFSETQ. V gave up 4 bases and J gave up 3 bases, with 7 bases separating them. CDR3 in amino acids: CASSQHDTEAFF. The CDR3 DNA sequence: TGCGCCAGCAGCCAACATGACACTGAAGCTTTCTTT.

This clone was detected only a few times. J is TRBJ2-6 and V is TRBV11-2; D remains unclear. V was trimmed by 6 bases and J by 0 bases, leaving 3 bases between them. CDR1 and CDR2 (germline): SGHAT, FQNNGV. This CDR3 has 13 amino acids. CDR3 in DNA: TGTGCCAGCAGGGCCTCTGGGGCCAACGTCCTGACTTTC. Translated, it gives CASRASGANVLTF.

The chain is built from TRBV28 and TRBJ1-2; TRBD1 is a possible D gene (5 bases). The CDR3 has 12 residues. V gave up 6 bases and J gave up 3 bases, with 8 bases separating them. The germline CDR1 and CDR2 sequences are MDHEN and SYDVKM. The DNA of the CDR3 is TGTGCCAGCAGGACAGAGCACTATGGCTACACCTTC. This encodes CASRTEHYGYTF.

The gene calls are TRBV2 and TRBJ1-2; the D gene is possibly TRBD1 (6 bases). V lost 8 bases, J lost 4 bases, and 17 bases lay in between. Germline CDR1 and CDR2: SNHLY and FYNNEI. The CDR3 extends over 14 amino acids. DNA of the CDR3: TGTGCCAGCGGGGGGGCAGGGCTTCTCTATGGCTACACCTTC. Residues: CASGGAGLLYGYTF.

The V call is TRBV11-3, the J call TRBJ2-1; D may be TRBD1 or TRBD2 (5 bases each). Germline lookup yields CDR1 SGHNT and CDR2 YENEEA. The CDR3 contains 14 residues. With 5 bases removed from V and 7 bases from J, the gap between germline ends came to 15 bases. The CDR3 loop is CASSQGFEGNEQFF. The CDR3 nucleotides read TGTGCCAGCAGCCAAGGTTTCGAGGGGAATGAGCAGTTCTTC.